The entry below describes one T cell receptor (beta chain). The source of the sample is a study of blood T cells in healthy people across ages. Turning to the study itself: Researchers report that template switching captured about one barcoded beta molecule per two T cells.

Primers used in a second PCR of roughly 7 to 12 cycles were a sample-barcoded 5' primer and a J-beta primer mix. TCRdb analysed the 5' RACE reads with MiXCR anew, one entry per CDR3 protein. This sample has 1.5 million to 2 million distinct CDR3 sequences, with 28% found just once. Per germline, CDR1 SGHRS and CDR2 YFSETQ. This CDR3 has 15 residues. Deletions cut 0 bases from V and 3 bases from J, with 10 bases between. The chain uses TRBV5-1 and TRBJ1-5; D perhaps matches TRBD1 (5 bases). The specimen sequenced was blood. The sequence was collected from a woman in her 30s in good health. CDR3 nucleotide sequence: TGCGCCAGCAGCTTGGCCGGGGCCCTCAATCAGCCCCAGCATTTT. This sequence encodes CASSLAGALNQPQHF.